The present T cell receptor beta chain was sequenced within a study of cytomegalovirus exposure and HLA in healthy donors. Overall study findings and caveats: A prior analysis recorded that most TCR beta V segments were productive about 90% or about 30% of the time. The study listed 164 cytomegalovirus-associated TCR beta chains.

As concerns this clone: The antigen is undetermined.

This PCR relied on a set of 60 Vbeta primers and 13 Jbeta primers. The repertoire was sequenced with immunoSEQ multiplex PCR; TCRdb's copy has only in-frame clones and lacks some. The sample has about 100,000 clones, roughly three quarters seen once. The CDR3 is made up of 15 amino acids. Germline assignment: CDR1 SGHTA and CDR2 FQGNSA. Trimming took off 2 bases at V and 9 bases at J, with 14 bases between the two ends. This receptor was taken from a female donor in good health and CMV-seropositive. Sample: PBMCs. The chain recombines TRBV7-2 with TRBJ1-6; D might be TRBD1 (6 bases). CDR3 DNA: TGTGCCAGCAGCTTAAAGGGCAGGGGAGTTTCACCCCTCCACTTT. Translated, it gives CASSLKGRGVSPLHF.